This passage covers 25 T cell receptor beta chains from one sample sequenced in a study of beta chain features in type 1 diabetes. Every isolated RNA sample was fully reverse transcribed, so sequencing captured expressed TCRB transcripts. Data came from immunoSEQ multiplex PCR; TCRdb stores just in-frame clones and leaves some out. The sample holds about 230,000 clones, about 9.3% seen once. Sequencing input: naive CD4+ T cells from blood. All receptors derive from a woman aged 18-29 years in good health.

The J gene is TRBJ2-4, the V gene TRBV29-1; tentative D call: TRBD1 (6 bases). The CDR3 is made up of 16 amino acids. The V end lost 6 bases, the J end lost 2 bases, and 20 bases lay between the germline ends. CDR1 and CDR2 (germline): SQVTM, ANQGSEA. The CDR3 DNA reads as TGCAGCGTCCCCATGGTGGGGGCGCAGACCAAAAACATTCAGTACTTC. Translation: CSVPMVGAQTKNIQYF.

The rearrangement links TRBV6-5 to TRBJ1-1; 9 nucleotides agree with TRBD1. Germline V lookup: CDR1 MNHEY, CDR2 SVGAGI. This CDR3 has 14 residues. J was trimmed by 6 bases and V by 6 bases; bases with no gene match: 8. The CDR3 DNA reads as TGTGCCAGCAGGCCTACAGGGGGCATCGCTGAAGCTTTCTTT. It encodes CASRPTGGIAEAFF.

This chain links TRBV13 with TRBJ2-3; the match to TRBD2 covers 13 bases. The CDR3 totals 16 residues. Trimming at V came to 5 bases and at J to 6 bases, leaving 8 bases not matched to a gene. CDR1 and CDR2 (germline): PRHDT, FYEKMQ (reference sequence). CDR3 bases: TGTGCCAGCAGCCACCCCAGGACTAGCGGGGGTGATACGCAGTATTTT. Protein: CASSHPRTSGGDTQYF.

V and J are TRBV23-1 and TRBJ1-2; tentatively, D is TRBD1 (5 bases). TRBV23-1 is an open reading frame whose function is uncertain. Trimming removed 6 bases from V and 5 bases from J, with 28 bases in between. The CDR3 extends over 18 amino acids. The CDR3 DNA is TGCGCCAGCAGCCAGACCCTCGGCCGAGAGTTAGGGGATTATGGCTACACCTTC. This gives the protein CASSQTLGRELGDYGYTF.

This clone was seen only a few times. This chain connects TRBV19 to TRBJ1-5, with D tentatively TRBD1 (6 bases). The germline CDR1 and CDR2 sequences are LNHDA and SQIVND (reference sequence). The germline V and J ends were trimmed by 2 bases and 6 bases, with 20 bases remaining between them. The CDR3 has 17 amino acids. The CDR3 reads CASSIFVGQGRSQPQHF. Here the CDR3 DNA reads TGTGCCAGTAGTATATTCGTTGGGCAGGGGAGAAGTCAGCCCCAGCATTTT. Full variable domain (missing parts from reference TRBV19 and TRBJ1-5): DGGITQSPKYLFRKEGQNVTLSCEQNLNHDAMYWYRQDPGQGLRLIYYSQIVNDFQKGDIAEGYSVSREKKESFPLTVTSAQKNPTAFYLCASSIFVGQGRSQPQHFGDGTRLSIL.

The chain combines TRBV6-1 with TRBJ1-2, with D possibly matching TRBD1 (6 bases). The CDR3 runs 12 residues. The V end was cut by 3 bases, the J end by 6 bases, with 8 bases between. The germline V gene has CDR1 MNHNS and CDR2 SASEGT. CDR3 bases: TGTGCCAGCAGTGACGGGACACATGGCTACACCTTC. Its translation: CASSDGTHGYTF.

CDR3 loop: CASSKDRGQSYGYTF. CDR3 nucleotide sequence: TGCGCCAGCAGCAAGGACAGGGGGCAAAGCTATGGCTACACCTTC. The V gene is TRBV5-1, the J gene TRBJ1-2, with 11 bases that match TRBD1. The CDR3 spans 15 residues. V lost 4 bases to trimming and J lost 4 bases; unmatched junction nucleotides: 6. Per germline, CDR1 SGHRS and CDR2 YFSETQ.

Note on this clone: This sample includes further DNA sequences coding for the same CDR3. The V and J genes are TRBV5-1 and TRBJ2-3, with D maybe TRBD2 (5 bases). From germline, CDR1 is SGHRS and CDR2 YFSETQ. This CDR3 comprises 13 residues. V was shortened by 0 bases and J by 3 bases, with 5 bases between the two germline ends. For the CDR3, the DNA is TGCGCCAGCAGCTTGGGAGGGACAGATACGCAGTATTTT. Translation: CASSLGGTDTQYF.

For the CDR3, the DNA is TGTGCCAGCAGCGTAGCGACAGCGTCATACAATGAGCAGTTCTTC. This translates into CASSVATASYNEQFF. The chain carries TRBV9 and TRBJ2-1, with D possibly TRBD1 on 5 matching bases. This CDR3 is built from 15 residues. CDR1 is SGDLS and CDR2 is YYNGEE in the germline V gene. V was shortened by 0 bases and J by 4 bases, with 11 bases between the two germline ends.

This clone came up a few times. Distinct nucleotide sequences in the sample also encode this CDR3. CDR3 loop: CASSRDRAYEQYF. The CDR3, as DNA: TGTGCCAGCAGTCGGGACAGGGCCTACGAGCAGTACTTC. The chain employs TRBV2 and TRBJ2-7, with 9 bases that match TRBD1. V was clipped by 5 bases and J by 2 bases; unmatched bases: 1. CDR1 is SNHLY, CDR2 FYNNEI, per germline. The CDR3 sequence is 13 residues long.

There are many counts of this clone. The chain employs TRBV7-9 and TRBJ1-2; 7 nucleotides line up with TRBD1. CDR1 and CDR2 (germline): SEHNR, FQNEAQ (reference sequence). There are 14 residues in the CDR3. Trimming at V came to 4 bases and at J to 9 bases, leaving 11 bases not matched to a gene. CDR3 sequence reads: CASSSTGAGVSYTF. The CDR3 DNA is TGTGCCAGCAGCTCAACAGGGGCTGGAGTAAGCTACACCTTC. Supplemented by reference TRBV7-9 and TRBJ1-2, the full variable domain reads DTGVSQNPRHKITKRGQNVTFRCDPISEHNRLYWYRQTLGQGPEFLTYFQNEAQLEKSRLLSDRFSAERPKGSFSTLEIQRTEQGDSAMYLCASSSTGAGVSYTFGSGTRLTVV.

The chain joins TRBV5-4 to TRBJ2-7; D may be TRBD2 (6 bases). V shed 4 bases and J shed 7 bases, with 18 bases lying between them. Germline CDR1 and CDR2: SGHNT and YYREEE (reference sequence). CDR3 length: 14 amino acids. CDR3 loop: CASSPAGTVGEQYF. The CDR3 DNA follows: TGTGCCAGCAGCCCCGCGGGAACAGTGGGGGAGCAGTACTTC.

The chain has TRBV5-1 and TRBJ2-3; D possibly corresponds to TRBD1 (6 bases). This CDR3 region has 18 residues. Germline CDR1 and CDR2: SGHRS and YFSETQ. The ends were cut back, 0 bases at V and 4 bases at J, with 21 bases in the middle. CDR3 loop: CASSLVIAAGVGPDTQYF. The CDR3 DNA sequence: TGCGCCAGCAGCTTGGTGATCGCGGCAGGGGTGGGCCCAGATACGCAGTATTTT.

The DNA of the CDR3 is TGTGCCAGCAGCTTAGCGTGGGACAGTAATTCACCCCTCCACTTT. Translating it yields CASSLAWDSNSPLHF. J is TRBJ1-6 and V is TRBV7-9; 7 bases align to TRBD1. Per germline, CDR1 SEHNR and CDR2 FQNEAQ (reference sequence). The V gene end was trimmed by 0 bases and the J gene end by 6 bases; junction bases not matched to a gene: 2. CDR3 length equals 15 residues.

The chain has TRBV6-5 and TRBJ1-4; D unresolved. This CDR3 is 13 amino acids long. Trimming left V 0 bases short and J 8 bases short, with 7 bases between. Germline-derived CDR1 and CDR2 are MNHEY and SVGAGI. This CDR3 reads CASSYSTSEKLFF. CDR3 DNA: TGTGCCAGCAGTTACTCGACTTCCGAAAAACTGTTTTTT.

This chain links TRBV5-4 with TRBJ2-5; no firm D call. Germline values: CDR1 SGHNT, CDR2 YYREEE (reference sequence). CDR3 length: 14 residues. The V end was cut by 1 base, the J end by 10 bases, with 17 bases between. As DNA, the CDR3 is TGTGCCAGCAGCTTGTACGGGTTCTCGTTAGTCCAGTACTTC. This gives the protein CASSLYGFSLVQYF. Full variable domain (missing parts from reference TRBV5-4 and TRBJ2-5): ETGVTQSPTHLIKTRGQQVTLRCSSQSGHNTVSWYQQALGQGPQFIFQYYREEENGRGNFPPRFSGLQFPNYSSELNVNALELDDSALYLCASSLYGFSLVQYFGPGTRLLVL.

The chain couples TRBV10-3 to TRBJ1-3; D is possibly TRBD1 (6 bases). The CDR3 runs 13 residues. Germline V CDR1 and CDR2: ENHRY, SYGVKD. V lost 11 bases, J lost 1 base, and 12 bases lay in between. The CDR3 nucleotides are TGTGCCGGGGCTCAGGGGTCTGGAAACACCATATATTTT. Translation gives CAGAQGSGNTIYF.

This clone was picked up a small number of times. This chain links TRBV28 with TRBJ2-5, with D hard to call. Germline lookup yields CDR1 MDHEN and CDR2 SYDVKM. The CDR3 contains 12 residues. The germline V and J ends were trimmed by 6 bases and 0 bases, with 5 bases remaining between them. CDR3 amino acids: CASSLYQETQYF. DNA for the CDR3: TGTGCCAGCAGCCTGTACCAAGAGACCCAGTACTTC. Looking up the rest from reference TRBV28 and TRBJ2-5 gives the full variable domain: DVKVTQSSRYLVKRTGEKVFLECVQDMDHENMFWYRQDPGLGLRLIYFSYDVKMKEKGDIPEGYSVSREKKERFSLILESASTNQTSMYLCASSLYQETQYFGPGTRLLVL.

The chain joins TRBV6-5 to TRBJ1-1, with D unclear. Trimming left V 5 bases short and J 4 bases short, with 17 bases between. The CDR3 is made up of 15 amino acids. CDR1 MNHEY and CDR2 SVGAGI come from the germline V gene. CDR3 nucleotide sequence: TGTGCCAGCAGTCATCGGCCCGGGGAAGGCACTGAAGCTTTCTTT. Its translation: CASSHRPGEGTEAFF.

The V gene is TRBV29-1, the J gene TRBJ2-1, with TRBD1 matching 11 bases. The CDR3 is 13 residues long. CDR1 and CDR2 (germline): SQVTM, ANQGSEA. V was clipped by 7 bases and J by 7 bases; unmatched bases: 6. The DNA for the CDR3 is TGCAGCGCCAGGACAGGGGGCTGGAATGAGCAGTTCTTC. This sequence encodes CSARTGGWNEQFF.

The chain carries TRBV18 and TRBJ2-5; 10 nucleotides line up with TRBD2. J was trimmed by 7 bases and V by 0 bases; bases with no gene match: 8. The CDR3 loop spans 16 amino acids. Germline loops: CDR1 KGHSH, CDR2 LQKENI. CDR3 sequence: CASSPPTSGSPGTQYF. CDR3 DNA: TGTGCCAGCTCACCACCGACTAGCGGGTCCCCCGGGACCCAGTACTTC.

This clone came up a few times. V is TRBV18 and J is TRBJ1-1; D gene unclear. Germline V gene lookup returns CDR1 KGHSH and CDR2 LQKENI. The CDR3 runs to 11 residues. V was pared by 4 bases and J by 7 bases, with 7 bases between. The DNA of the CDR3 is TGTGCCAGCTCACGAAGAGATGAAGCTTTCTTT. Translating it yields CASSRRDEAFF.

The genes are TRBV9 and TRBJ2-1; 15 bases fit TRBD2. Germline V CDR1 and CDR2: SGDLS, YYNGEE. V gave up 4 bases and J gave up 13 bases; unmatched junction bases: 6. This CDR3 is built from 14 residues. Here the CDR3 reads CASSPGLAGGFQFF. DNA of the CDR3: TGTGCCAGCAGCCCCGGACTAGCGGGAGGGTTCCAGTTCTTC.

This clone was detected only a few times. The genes are TRBV5-1 and TRBJ1-1; a weak D match, TRBD1 (5 bases). Trimming removed 4 bases from V and 3 bases from J, with 7 bases in between. The germline CDR1 and CDR2 sequences are SGHRS and YFSETQ. There are 12 residues in the CDR3. The CDR3 loop reads CASSTGDTEAFF. CDR3 nucleotide sequence: TGCGCCAGCAGCACGGGGGACACTGAAGCTTTCTTT.

This clone was found a few times. This sequence joins TRBV5-1 and TRBJ1-1; possible D gene TRBD1, 5 bases. The V gene's germline CDR1 is SGHRS and CDR2 YFSETQ. The CDR3 length is 16 residues. V was shortened by 6 bases and J by 1 base, with 19 bases between the two germline ends. This chain's CDR3 is CASTDRGGLGNTEAFF. The CDR3, as DNA: TGCGCCAGCACGGATAGGGGCGGCCTGGGGAACACTGAAGCTTTCTTT.